These T cell receptor beta chains were read from a single sample in a study of cytotoxic CD8 clonotypes in ibrutinib-treated CLL. TCRdb's table, derived via immunoSEQ multiplex PCR, lists solely in-frame clones and lacks some. The data show fewer than 400,000 clones, 60% to 80% seen once. The sample consisted of PBMCs, taken after 36 months of ibrutinib treatment. The receptors derive from a human donor with chronic lymphocytic leukemia. The CDR3 runs from the conserved cysteine through the conserved F or W. A D gene is named only where the DNA matches it firmly. For some rows the clone size is stated as once, few or many, or as a class when expanded; others skip it.

CDR3 protein	CDR3 DNA	J gene	clone size	CDR3 length	D gene	V gene
CASSIGAGHSYEQYF	TGTGCCAGTAGTATCGGGGCGGGGCACTCCTACGAGCAGTACTTC	TRBJ2-7	.	15	.	TRBV19
CASSLSTIYYEQYF	TGTGCCAGCAGCTTATCCACGATCTACTACGAGCAGTACTTC	TRBJ2-7	.	14	.	TRBV11-2
CASSIYRGAEAFF	TGTGCCAGTAGTATATATAGGGGGGCCGAAGCTTTCTTT	TRBJ1-1	.	13	.	TRBV19
CASSRDGNTGELFF	TGTGCCAGCAGCAGGGACGGGAACACCGGGGAGCTGTTTTTT	TRBJ2-2	.	14	.	TRBV11-2
CSAPDRNNEQFF	TGCAGCGCTCCGGACAGGAACAATGAGCAGTTCTTC	TRBJ2-1	.	12	TRBD1	TRBV29-1
CASSKGAPGGWYEQYF	TGTGCCAGCAGCAAAGGGGCCCCAGGTGGGTGGTACGAGCAGTACTTC	TRBJ2-7	.	16	.	TRBV21-1
CASSLGGSDNEQFF	TGTGCCAGCAGCTTGGGCGGGAGCGACAATGAGCAGTTCTTC	TRBJ2-1	few	14	TRBD2	TRBV5-4
CASSLMGAGTDTQYF	TGTGCCAGCAGTTTAATGGGGGCTGGGACAGATACGCAGTATTTT	TRBJ2-3	few	15	.	TRBV27
CASSGRLAGSYEQYF	TGTGCCAGCAGTGGACGACTAGCGGGTAGCTACGAGCAGTACTTC	TRBJ2-7	.	15	TRBD2	TRBV6-1
CASSGGTSYEQYF	TGTGCCAGCAGTGGGGGAACCTCCTACGAGCAGTACTTC	TRBJ2-7	.	13	.	TRBV2
CASSSRTENTEAFF	TGTGCCAGCAGCTCCCGGACAGAGAACACTGAAGCTTTCTTT	TRBJ1-1	few	14	.	TRBV13
CASSTQGSVTDTQYF	TGTGCCAGCTCAACACAAGGATCGGTAACAGATACGCAGTATTTT	TRBJ2-3	.	15	.	TRBV18
CSVGGGYEQYF	TGCAGCGTTGGAGGGGGCTACGAGCAGTACTTC	TRBJ2-7	.	11	.	TRBV29-1
CASSVVTGLHEAFF	TGTGCCAGCAGCGTAGTTACAGGGTTGCATGAAGCTTTCTTT	TRBJ1-1	.	14	.	TRBV9
CASSQRRQGGGYTF	TGCGCCAGCAGCCAAAGGCGGCAGGGAGGTGGCTACACCTTC	TRBJ1-2	few	14	.	TRBV4-1
CASSPGASTDTQYF	TGTGCCAGCTCACCGGGGGCAAGCACAGATACGCAGTATTTT	TRBJ2-3	.	14	.	TRBV18
CSVQKGQLNTEAFF	TGCAGCGTACAAAAGGGACAGTTGAACACTGAAGCTTTCTTT	TRBJ1-1	.	14	TRBD1	TRBV29-1
CASSDPPGELFF	TGTGCCAGCAGTGACCCCCCCGGGGAGCTGTTTTTT	TRBJ2-2	few	12	.	TRBV6-4
CASSLEGLRSNEQFF	TGTGCCAGCAGCTTAGAGGGACTCCGTTCCAATGAGCAGTTCTTC	TRBJ2-1	.	15	.	TRBV7-3
CASSNRGVSYEQYF	TGTGCCAGTAGTAATAGGGGCGTTTCCTACGAGCAGTACTTC	TRBJ2-7	.	14	.	TRBV19
CSVEILGYEQYF	TGCAGCGTTGAAATCCTCGGGTACGAGCAGTACTTC	TRBJ2-7	.	12	.	TRBV29-1
CASSRVGQGAMPNYGYTF	TGCGCCAGCAGCCGAGTCGGACAGGGGGCGATGCCTAACTATGGCTACACCTTC	TRBJ1-2	.	18	TRBD1	TRBV4-1
CSVEARGVSSYEQYF	TGCAGCGTTGAAGCGAGGGGGGTTAGCTCCTACGAGCAGTACTTC	TRBJ2-7	few	15	.	TRBV29-1
CASSQDLEGRETQYF	TGCGCCAGCAGCCAAGACCTCGAGGGTCGAGAGACCCAGTACTTC	TRBJ2-5	few	15	.	TRBV4-1
CAISDSSGEETQYF	TGTGCCATCAGTGATTCCAGCGGGGAAGAGACCCAGTACTTC	TRBJ2-5	.	14	TRBD2	TRBV10-3
CASSVYMREKLFF	TGTGCCAGCAGTGTCTACATGAGGGAAAAACTGTTTTTT	TRBJ1-4	.	13	.	TRBV2
CASSLAQGGYTF	TGTGCCAGCAGCTTAGCGCAAGGGGGCTACACCTTC	TRBJ1-2	.	12	.	TRBV7-2
CATSRITDTQYF	TGTGCCACCAGCAGAATTACAGATACGCAGTATTTT	TRBJ2-3	.	12	.	TRBV15
CASGQRVNSGNTIYF	TGTGCCAGCGGACAGCGTGTTAATTCAGGAAACACCATATATTTT	TRBJ1-3	.	15	.	TRBV9
CASSFGGSNTGELFF	TGCGCCAGCAGCTTTGGGGGCTCGAACACCGGGGAGCTGTTTTTT	TRBJ2-2	.	15	.	TRBV5-1
CASSPGATGNGYTF	TGTGCCAGCAGCCCCGGGGCTACCGGGAATGGCTACACCTTC	TRBJ1-2	.	14	.	TRBV13
CASSVQGGSYEQYF	TGTGCCAGCAGCGTCCAGGGGGGGTCCTACGAGCAGTACTTC	TRBJ2-7	few	14	.	TRBV11-1
CASSPSGSRSYEQYF	TGTGCCAGCAGTCCTAGCGGGAGTCGGTCCTACGAGCAGTACTTC	TRBJ2-7	.	15	TRBD2	TRBV28
CASSMPQLPYGYTF	TGTGCCAGTAGTATGCCCCAGCTCCCTTATGGCTACACCTTC	TRBJ1-2	.	14	.	TRBV19
CASRRTVSNTGELFF	TGCGCCAGCAGGAGGACGGTTTCGAACACCGGGGAGCTGTTTTTT	TRBJ2-2	.	15	.	TRBV5-1
CASSVADLDREGRRYQPQHF	TGTGCCAGCAGCGTAGCGGATCTGGACAGGGAAGGCCGCCGGTATCAGCCCCAGCATTTT	TRBJ1-5	.	20	TRBD1	TRBV9
CASSPDRLNTEAFF	TGCGCCAGCAGTCCGGATCGGCTGAACACTGAAGCTTTCTTT	TRBJ1-1	.	14	.	TRBV4-1
CASSLGSGGSYEQYF	TGTGCCAGCAGCTTGGGTAGCGGGGGCTCCTACGAGCAGTACTTC	TRBJ2-7	.	15	TRBD2	TRBV5-4
CASRQGMPNEKLFF	TGTGCCAGTAGGCAGGGGATGCCTAATGAAAAACTGTTTTTT	TRBJ1-4	.	14	.	TRBV19
CASNPRTGELFF	TGTGCCAGCAATCCCCGTACCGGGGAGCTGTTTTTT	TRBJ2-2	.	12	.	TRBV7-2
CAIKGGGYEKLFF	TGTGCCATCAAGGGAGGAGGGTACGAAAAACTGTTTTTT	TRBJ1-4	many	13	.	TRBV10-3
CASGEYYHNEQFF	TGTGCCAGCGGCGAGTACTACCACAATGAGCAGTTCTTC	TRBJ2-1	few	13	.	TRBV9
CASSLGQDLRAFF	TGTGCCAGCAGCTTAGGGCAGGACCTACGGGCTTTCTTT	TRBJ1-1	.	13	.	TRBV7-9
CASSLASSTDTQYF	TGTGCCAGCAGCCTAGCGAGTAGCACAGATACGCAGTATTTT	TRBJ2-3	.	14	.	TRBV6-5
CASSQVRGTGARNTEAFF	TGCGCCAGCAGCCAAGTTAGGGGGACAGGGGCGAGGAACACTGAAGCTTTCTTT	TRBJ1-1	few	18	TRBD1	TRBV4-1